This TCR beta chain was identified in a study of cytomegalovirus exposure and HLA in healthy donors. The PCR ran on 60 Vbeta and 13 Jbeta primers. Sequencing was performed with immunoSEQ multiplex PCR; in TCRdb, only in-frame clones are kept and a portion is missing. In total, the table holds 130,000 or so clones. Germline-derived CDR1 and CDR2 are MNHNS and SASEGT. The CDR3 is 14 amino acids. Trimming cost V 7 bases and J 0 bases, with 12 bases left between them. This sequence originates from a woman between 18 and 29 years old in good health and CMV-seronegative. The chain recombines TRBV6-1 with TRBJ1-2, with a weak D call TRBD1 (5 bases). Sequenced sample: PBMCs. CDR3 in amino acids: CASMQGLANYGYTF. CDR3 DNA: TGTGCCAGCATGCAGGGTTTAGCTAACTATGGCTACACCTTC.